This TCR beta chain was documented in a study of early T cells in non-severe SARS-CoV-2 infection. CDR3 length equals 9 residues. Per germline, CDR1 SGDLS and CDR2 YYNGEE. This clonotype occurred many times. Germline and junction disagree at one end, which may indicate a read error. TCRdb independently ran MiXCR on the 5' RACE reads; one entry per CDR3 protein. This sample has around 70,000 distinct CDR3 sequences, with over 9% found just once. This receptor was taken from an adult who was a healthcare worker with PCR-confirmed SARS-CoV-2 infection or an uninfected control (not recorded which). The chain recombines TRBV9 with TRBJ2-1; no definite D call. The material sequenced was whole blood. The CDR3 sequence: CASSPLAIF. CDR3 DNA sequence: TGTGCCAGCAGCCCCCTGGCCATCTTC. The full variable domain, its missing parts supplied by reference TRBV9 and TRBJ2-1, is DSGVTQTPKHLITATGQRVTLRCSPRSGDLSVYWYQQSLDQGLQFLIQYYNGEERAKGNILERFSAQQFPDLHSELNLSSLELGDSALYFCASSPLAIFGPGTRLTVL.